This T cell receptor (beta chain) was profiled in a study of vaccination effects on CD4 cells after COVID-19. On the study more broadly: Participants received two doses of either the BNT162b2 or mRNA-1273 vaccine.

Concerning this clone: Antigen unknown.

Cells that had been cultured for less than eleven days were the source of isolated CD4+ T cells. At days 3 and 7, half of the medium was exchanged for IL-2 medium. Study outcomes and limitations: Healthy vaccinees showed cross-reactivity with common cold coronaviruses in only 1 of 255 vaccine-induced clones.

Clones were read by immunoSEQ multiplex PCR, and TCRdb kept only the in-frame ones, dropping some. Of more than 30,000 clones detected, approximately 70% appear once; the ten largest clones hold roughly 3.8%. V lost 3 bases and J lost 5; bases outside the gene matches: 9. This CDR3 has 17 residues. From germline, CDR1 is SGHNT and CDR2 YYREEE (reference sequence). Material: CD4+ T cells from PBMCs cultured without peptide, obtained before COVID-19 vaccination. The chain has TRBV5-4 and TRBJ2-5; 14 bases match TRBD2. This receptor was identified in a human donor who received a COVID-19 vaccine. As DNA, the CDR3 is TGTGCCAGCAGCTCTCAGACTAGCGGGAGGGCGGGGGAGACCCAGTACTTC. Amino acid sequence: CASSSQTSGRAGETQYF.